This T cell receptor (beta chain) was identified during a study of T-cell reconstitution after alpha-beta-depleted transplantation in children. Study-wide results and caveats: Diversity of TCRbeta at day 60 was high in some patients, arising from surviving recipient T cells and thymic progenitors. Counts and diversity of T cells one year after transplant came mostly from newly produced T cells. Alpha-beta T cells about two months after transplant reportedly derived from several hundred expanded graft clones.

A TCRbeta library incorporating unique molecular identifiers was prepared. TCRdb independently ran MiXCR on the PCR reads; one entry per CDR3 protein. The sample holds over 150,000 distinct CDR3 sequences; about 6.6% are singletons and the top ten take 5% to 6.5%. This clonotype was seen repeatedly, ten times or more. Its antigen remains unidentified. This clonotype originated in a boy aged 2-9 years with acute lymphoblastic leukemia, due to receive a stem cell transplant. The sample consisted of PBMCs, taken before TCRalphabeta/CD19-depleted stem cell transplant.

CDR3 nucleotide sequence: TGTGCCAGCAGTTGGGGGACTAGCGGATACAATGAGCAGTTCTTC. The encoded protein is CASSWGTSGYNEQFF. The chain couples TRBV12-3 or TRBV12-4 to TRBJ2-1; the match to TRBD2 covers 11 bases. The CDR3 runs to 15 residues. V was clipped by 4 bases and J by 4 bases; unmatched bases: 3.